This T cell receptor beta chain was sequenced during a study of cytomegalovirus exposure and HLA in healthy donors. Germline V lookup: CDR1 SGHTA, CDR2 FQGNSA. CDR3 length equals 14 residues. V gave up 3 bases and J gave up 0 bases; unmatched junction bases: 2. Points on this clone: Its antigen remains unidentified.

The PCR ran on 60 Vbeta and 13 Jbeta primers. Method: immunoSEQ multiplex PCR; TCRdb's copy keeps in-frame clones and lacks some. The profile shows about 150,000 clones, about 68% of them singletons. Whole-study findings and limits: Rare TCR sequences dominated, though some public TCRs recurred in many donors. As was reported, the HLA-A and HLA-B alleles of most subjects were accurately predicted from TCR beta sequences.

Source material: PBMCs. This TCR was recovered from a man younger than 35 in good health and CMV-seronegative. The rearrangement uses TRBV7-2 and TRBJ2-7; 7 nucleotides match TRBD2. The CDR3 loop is CASSFGGGSYEQYF. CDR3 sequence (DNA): TGTGCCAGCAGCTTCGGCGGGGGCTCCTACGAGCAGTACTTC.